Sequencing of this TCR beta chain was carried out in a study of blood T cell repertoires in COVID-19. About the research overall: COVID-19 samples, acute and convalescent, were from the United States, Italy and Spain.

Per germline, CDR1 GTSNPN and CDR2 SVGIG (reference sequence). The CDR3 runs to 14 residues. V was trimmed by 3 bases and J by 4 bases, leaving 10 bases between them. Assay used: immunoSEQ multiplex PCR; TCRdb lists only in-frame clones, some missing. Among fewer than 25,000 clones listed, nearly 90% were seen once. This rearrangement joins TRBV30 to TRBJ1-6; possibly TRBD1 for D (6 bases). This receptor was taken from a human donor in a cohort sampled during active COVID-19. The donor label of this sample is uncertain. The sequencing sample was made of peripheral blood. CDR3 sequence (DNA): TGTGCCTGGAGATTGGACAGTTATAATTCACCCCTCCACTTT. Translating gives CAWRLDSYNSPLHF.